This T cell receptor beta chain was identified during a study of T-cell reconstitution after alpha-beta-depleted transplantation in children. The CDR3 consists of 12 residues. CDR1 and CDR2 (germline): SGHVS, FNYEAQ. Trimming took 9 bases from V and 3 from J, leaving 8 bases between them. Preparation of the TCRbeta library used unique molecular identifiers. TCRdb processed the PCR reads anew with MiXCR; each CDR3 protein has one entry. This sample carries 6,000 or so distinct CDR3 sequences, roughly 14% of them seen once, and the ten largest clones take around 6%. Judged by abundance, this clonotype is medium-sized.

This TCR was recovered from a boy aged 10-17 years with acute lymphoblastic leukemia, due to receive a stem cell transplant. The chain combines TRBV7-6 with TRBJ2-2, with a possible D match to TRBD1 (5 bases). The sample here was PBMCs, taken before TCRalphabeta/CD19-depleted stem cell transplant. The CDR3 coding sequence is TGTGCCAGTAGACAGCACACCGGGGAGCTGTTTTTT. This gives the protein CASRQHTGELFF.